This T cell receptor (beta chain) was sequenced in a study of spatial heterogeneity in lung cancer. About the study: Alpha-chain sequences were consistently detected in smaller numbers than beta-chain sequences. A unique TCR and UMI combination showed up more than ten times in raw reads, on average.

In this sample, this clonotype turned up many times. Documented time point: sample taken at primary tumor resection. Samples were donated by 72 untreated early-stage non-small cell lung cancer patients. Every TCR cDNA molecule bore its own unique molecular identifier. In TCRdb, the 5' RACE reads were re-called with MiXCR into one record per CDR3 protein. The sample holds some 5,400 distinct CDR3 sequences; approximately 3.9% are singletons and the top ten take under 15%. This clonotype originated in a male donor with early-stage non-small cell lung cancer. The sample in question was normal lung tissue next to the tumor, obtained at surgery.

Here the CDR3 reads CASRRQPMNTEAFF. The CDR3 coding sequence is TGTGCCAGCCGACGGCAGCCCATGAACACTGAAGCTTTCTTT. V usage is TRBV2 and J usage is TRBJ1-1; D is unresolved. CDR1 SNHLY and CDR2 FYNNEI come from the germline V gene. The CDR3 runs 14 residues. V was clipped by 8 bases and J by 0 bases, with 13 bases between them.